Listed here are 18 T cell receptor beta chains from one sample, sequenced in a study of shared clonotypes between healthy human individuals. Only in-frame clones appear in the TCRdb table, and some are missing; sequencing was by immunoSEQ multiplex PCR. The sample lists about 380,000 clones, approximately 96% occurring once. Sample: memory CD8+ T cells sorted from blood. Subset reported: CD45RO+ cells pooled with CCR7-negative TemRA cells. The receptor source for this set is a man younger than 40 in good health.

The gene calls are TRBV19 and TRBJ1-5, with 8 bases fitting TRBD1. The CDR3 loop spans 15 amino acids. Germline V gene lookup returns CDR1 LNHDA and CDR2 SQIVND (reference sequence). V lost 4 bases and J lost 8; bases outside the gene matches: 10. CDR3 DNA sequence: TGTGCCAGTAGTACGACGAGACAGGGGACGAAGCCCCAGCATTTT. This sequence encodes CASSTTRQGTKPQHF. The whole variable domain, filled in from reference TRBV19 and TRBJ1-5, reads DGGITQSPKYLFRKEGQNVTLSCEQNLNHDAMYWYRQDPGQGLRLIYYSQIVNDFQKGDIAEGYSVSREKKESFPLTVTSAQKNPTAFYLCASSTTRQGTKPQHFGDGTRLSIL.

The rearrangement joins TRBV4-1 to TRBJ2-1; 8 bases align to TRBD2. There are 17 residues in the CDR3. From germline, CDR1 is MGHRA and CDR2 YSYEKL. The V gene end was trimmed by 1 base and the J gene end by 8 bases; junction bases not matched to a gene: 13. The CDR3 sequence is CASSQGPGAGGRDEQFF. The CDR3 bases are TGCGCCAGCAGCCAAGGTCCAGGGGCGGGAGGCCGGGATGAGCAGTTCTTC.

The CDR3 is CAWNLVRQGGTNYGYTF. Written as DNA, the CDR3 is TGTGCCTGGAACCTAGTTCGACAGGGGGGGACTAACTATGGCTACACCTTC. The chain uses TRBV30 and TRBJ1-2, with 9 nucleotides matching TRBD1. Germline CDR1 reads GTSNPN; CDR2 reads SVGIG (reference sequence). Unmatched junction bases numbered 12, after V lost 4 bases and J lost 0 bases. The CDR3 consists of 17 residues.

This clone has just one count. The V gene is TRBV6-1, the J gene TRBJ2-1; D may match TRBD1 or TRBD2 (5 bases each). The V gene lost 4 bases and the J gene lost 4 bases, with 14 bases spanning the gap. Germline values: CDR1 MNHNS, CDR2 SASEGT. The CDR3 extends over 15 amino acids. The CDR3 nucleotides read TGTGCCAGCAGTGGACAGCGGAGACATTACAATGAGCAGTTCTTC. It specifies CASSGQRRHYNEQFF.

The chain recombines TRBV6-5 with TRBJ1-1, with D unclear. The germline CDR1 and CDR2 sequences are MNHEY and SVGAGI. Trimming took off 2 bases at V and 1 base at J, with 8 bases between the two ends. The CDR3 runs to 14 residues. The CDR3 here is CASSYGPGNTEAFF. The CDR3 DNA is TGTGCCAGCAGTTACGGACCAGGGAACACTGAAGCTTTCTTT.

The CDR3 is CASSYISGRGDTQYF. The CDR3 DNA reads TGTGCCAGCAGTTACATTAGCGGGAGAGGAGATACGCAGTATTTT. V is TRBV6-5 and J is TRBJ2-3; 9 nucleotides match TRBD2. The CDR3 runs to 15 residues. The V segment lost 2 bases and the J segment 5 bases; nucleotides outside the gene matches: 5. Germline V gene lookup returns CDR1 MNHEY and CDR2 SVGAGI.

This rearrangement joins TRBV9 to TRBJ2-3; D may be TRBD2 (5 bases). The CDR3 length is 12 residues. Germline V gene lookup returns CDR1 SGDLS and CDR2 YYNGEE. The V end was cut by 4 bases, the J end by 5 bases, with 8 bases between. CDR3 sequence: CASSPEGDTQYF. The CDR3 bases are TGTGCCAGCAGCCCAGAGGGAGATACGCAGTATTTT.

This clone appeared a single time. This sequence joins TRBV28 and TRBJ1-1, with D uncertain. V dropped 2 bases and J dropped 5 bases, with 12 bases sitting between them. The CDR3 covers 14 residues. CDR1 and CDR2 (germline): MDHEN, SYDVKM. The CDR3 protein is CASSLPSHSTEAFF. DNA for the CDR3: TGTGCCAGCAGTTTACCCTCCCACTCAACTGAAGCTTTCTTT.

J is TRBJ2-5 and V is TRBV7-2; TRBD2 matches 9 bases. Trimming removed 1 base from V and 4 bases from J; junction bases left unmatched: 4. The CDR3 has 15 amino acids. Germline V CDR1 and CDR2: SGHTA, FQGNSA. The chain's CDR3 is CASSLGVAGAETQYF. The CDR3 DNA follows: TGTGCCAGCAGCTTAGGAGTAGCGGGAGCAGAGACCCAGTACTTC.

The chain employs TRBV18 and TRBJ1-2; D ambiguous. V dropped 2 bases and J dropped 6 bases, with 4 bases sitting between them. The CDR3 sequence is 11 residues long. The germline V gene encodes CDR1 KGHSH and CDR2 LQKENI. This chain's CDR3 is CASSPGNGYTF. Written as DNA, the CDR3 is TGTGCCAGCTCACCAGGGAATGGCTACACCTTC.

The genes are TRBV4-1 and TRBJ2-7; 9 nucleotides line up with TRBD2. CDR1 MGHRA and CDR2 YSYEKL come from the germline V gene. This CDR3 is 14 amino acids long. The V segment lost 5 bases and the J segment 0 bases; nucleotides outside the gene matches: 2. The CDR3 region is CASSFSGSSYEQYF. DNA of the CDR3: TGCGCCAGCAGCTTTAGCGGGAGCTCCTACGAGCAGTACTTC.

This chain joins TRBV2 and TRBJ2-2; TRBD2 aligns across 9 bases. The CDR3 totals 15 residues. Germline CDR1 is SNHLY and CDR2 is FYNNEI. The ends lost 9 bases at V and 2 bases at J; junction bases unmatched: 7. CDR3 in amino acids: CARSSGSDNTGELFF. The CDR3 DNA reads TGTGCCAGGAGTAGCGGGAGCGATAACACCGGGGAGCTGTTTTTT.

This rearrangement joins TRBV6-1 to TRBJ2-6, with D perhaps TRBD1 (6 bases). The CDR3 is 15 residues long. V was trimmed by 7 bases and J by 0 bases, leaving 10 bases between them. From germline, CDR1 is MNHNS and CDR2 SASEGT. The CDR3 sequence: CASIQGGSGANVLTF. In nucleotides, the CDR3 is TGTGCCAGCATCCAAGGGGGCTCTGGGGCCAACGTCCTGACTTTC.

The chain recombines TRBV29-1 with TRBJ2-3; 10 positions match TRBD2. CDR1 SQVTM and CDR2 ANQGSEA come from the germline V gene. V was clipped by 4 bases and J by 2 bases; unmatched bases: 3. This CDR3 comprises 14 residues. CDR3 bases: TGCAGCGTTGCCAGCGGGAGGGCCACAGATACGCAGTATTTT. This encodes CSVASGRATDTQYF.

The chain has TRBV5-1 and TRBJ2-7, with 8 bases matching TRBD1. In germline, CDR1 is SGHRS, CDR2 YFSETQ. The CDR3 extends over 14 amino acids. Unmatched junction bases numbered 9, after V lost 8 bases and J lost 2 bases. In DNA form, the CDR3 reads TGCGCCAGTCAGGCCCGGACAGGGACCTACGAGCAGTACTTC. Protein: CASQARTGTYEQYF.

J is TRBJ2-3 and V is TRBV2, with a tentative D call TRBD2 (7 bases). The V gene's germline CDR1 is SNHLY and CDR2 FYNNEI. With 10 bases removed from V and 7 bases from J, the gap between germline ends came to 21 bases. The CDR3 runs 14 residues. The CDR3 coding sequence is TGTGCCACGATACGGGGGGCTTACAGGAATACGCAGTATTTT. Protein: CATIRGAYRNTQYF.

This chain joins TRBV12-5 and TRBJ1-1; D unresolved. Germline CDR1 LGHNT, CDR2 FRNRAP. This CDR3 comprises 13 residues. Trimming removed 4 bases from V and 2 bases from J, with 8 bases in between. CDR3 bases: TGTGCTAGTGGTTCGGGAGGAAACACTGAAGCTTTCTTT. It encodes CASGSGGNTEAFF.

The genes are TRBV29-1 and TRBJ2-7; 8 bases map to TRBD1. The CDR3 has 12 amino acids. V lost 4 bases, J lost 6 bases, and 5 bases stayed unmatched. In germline, CDR1 is SQVTM, CDR2 ANQGSEA. CDR3: CSVGGTGSEQYF. In nucleotides, the CDR3 is TGCAGCGTTGGCGGGACAGGCAGCGAGCAGTACTTC.